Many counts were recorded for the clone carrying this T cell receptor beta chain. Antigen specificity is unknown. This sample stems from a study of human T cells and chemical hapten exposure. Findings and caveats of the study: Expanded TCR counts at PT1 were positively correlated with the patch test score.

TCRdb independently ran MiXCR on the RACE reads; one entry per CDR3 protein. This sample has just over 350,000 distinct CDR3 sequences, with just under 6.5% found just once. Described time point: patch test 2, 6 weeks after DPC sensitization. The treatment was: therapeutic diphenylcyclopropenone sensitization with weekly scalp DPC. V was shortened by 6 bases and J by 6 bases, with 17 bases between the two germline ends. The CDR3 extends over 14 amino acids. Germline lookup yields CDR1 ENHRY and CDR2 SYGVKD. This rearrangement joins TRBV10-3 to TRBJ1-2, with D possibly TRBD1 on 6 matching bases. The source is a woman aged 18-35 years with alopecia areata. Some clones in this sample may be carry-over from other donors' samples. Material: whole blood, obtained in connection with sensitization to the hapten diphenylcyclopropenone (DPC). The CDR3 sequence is CAIRDFIQGNGYTF. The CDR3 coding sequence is TGTGCCATCAGGGACTTTATACAGGGAAATGGCTACACCTTC.